This T cell receptor beta chain was captured in a study of blood T cells in healthy people across ages. The use of a sample-barcoded 5' primer and a J-beta primer mix characterized a second PCR of roughly 6 to 12 cycles. TCRdb re-analysed the 5' RACE reads in MiXCR, keeping a single row per CDR3 protein. The data show about 970,000 distinct CDR3 sequences, roughly half seen once. J lost 4 bases, V lost 4 bases, and 9 bases had no gene match. CDR1 is SNHLY and CDR2 is FYNNEI in the germline V gene. This CDR3 spans 16 amino acids. The source is a woman aged 60-75 years in good health. V gene TRBV2 combines with J gene TRBJ2-5, with 10 nucleotides matching TRBD2. Sample: blood. The CDR3 DNA is TGTGCCAGCAGTGCTTACCTAGCGGGAGTAGGAGAGACCCAGTACTTC. Residues: CASSAYLAGVGETQYF. Drawing the rest from reference TRBV2 and TRBJ2-5, the complete variable domain is EPEVTQTPSHQVTQMGQEVILRCVPISNHLYFYWYRQILGQKVEFLVSFYNNEISEKSEIFDDQFSVERPDGSNFTLKIRSTKLEDSAMYFCASSAYLAGVGETQYFGPGTRLLVL.